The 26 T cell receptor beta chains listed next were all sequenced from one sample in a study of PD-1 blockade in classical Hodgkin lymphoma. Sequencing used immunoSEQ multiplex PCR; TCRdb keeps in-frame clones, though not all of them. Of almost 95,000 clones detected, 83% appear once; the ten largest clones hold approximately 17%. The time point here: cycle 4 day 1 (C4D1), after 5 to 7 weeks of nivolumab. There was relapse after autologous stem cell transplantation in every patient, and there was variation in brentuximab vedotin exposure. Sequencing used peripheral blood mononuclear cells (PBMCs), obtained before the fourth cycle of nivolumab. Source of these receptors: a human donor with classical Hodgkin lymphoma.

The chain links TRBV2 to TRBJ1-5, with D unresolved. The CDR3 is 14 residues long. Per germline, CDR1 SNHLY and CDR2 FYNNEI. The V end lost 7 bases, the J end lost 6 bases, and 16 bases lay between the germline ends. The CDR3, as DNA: TGTGCCAGCACCCTGCTAGATCGGGTTCAGCCCCAGCATTTT. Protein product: CASTLLDRVQPQHF.

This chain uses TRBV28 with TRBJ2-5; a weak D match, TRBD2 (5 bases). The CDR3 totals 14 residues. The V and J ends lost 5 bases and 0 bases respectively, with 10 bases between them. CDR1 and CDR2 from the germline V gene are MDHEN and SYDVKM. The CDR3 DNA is TGTGCCAGCAGTGCGGACTCCAACCAAGAGACCCAGTACTTC. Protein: CASSADSNQETQYF.

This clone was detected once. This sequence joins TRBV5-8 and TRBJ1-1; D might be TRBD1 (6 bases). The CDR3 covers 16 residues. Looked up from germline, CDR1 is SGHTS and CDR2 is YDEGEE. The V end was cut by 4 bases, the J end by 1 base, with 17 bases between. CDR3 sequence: CASSPSVGGPNTEAFF. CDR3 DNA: TGTGCCAGCAGCCCCTCGGTCGGGGGGCCGAACACTGAAGCTTTCTTT.

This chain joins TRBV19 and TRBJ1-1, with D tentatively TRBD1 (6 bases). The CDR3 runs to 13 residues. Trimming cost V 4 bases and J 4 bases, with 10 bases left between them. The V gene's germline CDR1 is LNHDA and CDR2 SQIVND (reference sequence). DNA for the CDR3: TGTGCCAGTAGTAGGACAGCCGGCACTGAAGCTTTCTTT. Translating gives CASSRTAGTEAFF.

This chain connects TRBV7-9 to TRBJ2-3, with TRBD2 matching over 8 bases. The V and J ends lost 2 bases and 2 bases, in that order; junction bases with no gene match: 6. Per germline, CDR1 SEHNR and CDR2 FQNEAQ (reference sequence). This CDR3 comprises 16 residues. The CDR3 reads CASSLRVSGTTDTQYF. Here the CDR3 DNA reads TGTGCCAGCAGCTTAAGGGTTAGCGGGACCACAGATACGCAGTATTTT.

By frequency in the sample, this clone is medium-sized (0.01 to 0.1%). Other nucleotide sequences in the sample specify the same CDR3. The CDR3 DNA reads as TGTGCCAGCAGCGTTAGCGGATCTTACAATGAGCAGTTCTTC. It is translated as CASSVSGSYNEQFF. This chain connects TRBV9 to TRBJ2-1; TRBD2 might be the D (6 bases). Trimming removed 2 bases from V and 4 bases from J, with 10 bases in between. Germline V CDR1 and CDR2: SGDLS, YYNGEE. The CDR3 runs to 14 residues. Using reference TRBV9 and TRBJ2-1 for the parts outside the CDR3, the full variable domain is DSGVTQTPKHLITATGQRVTLRCSPRSGDLSVYWYQQSLDQGLQFLIQYYNGEERAKGNILERFSAQQFPDLHSELNLSSLELGDSALYFCASSVSGSYNEQFFGPGTRLTVL.

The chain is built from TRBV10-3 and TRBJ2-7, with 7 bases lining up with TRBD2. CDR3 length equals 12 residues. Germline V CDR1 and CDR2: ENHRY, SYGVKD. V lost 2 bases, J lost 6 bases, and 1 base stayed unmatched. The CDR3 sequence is CAISELAVEQYF. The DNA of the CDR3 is TGTGCCATCAGTGAGCTAGCGGTCGAGCAGTACTTC.

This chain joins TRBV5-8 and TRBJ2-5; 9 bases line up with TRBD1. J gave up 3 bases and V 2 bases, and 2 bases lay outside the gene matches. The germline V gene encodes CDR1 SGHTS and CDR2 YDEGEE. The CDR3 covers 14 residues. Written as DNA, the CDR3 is TGTGCCAGCAGCTTCCGGACAGGGGAAGAGACCCAGTACTTC. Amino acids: CASSFRTGEETQYF.

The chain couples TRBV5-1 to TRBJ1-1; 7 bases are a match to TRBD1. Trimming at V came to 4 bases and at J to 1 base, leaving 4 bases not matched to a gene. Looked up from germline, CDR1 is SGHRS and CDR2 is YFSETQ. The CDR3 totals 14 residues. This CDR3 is CASSPRTGNTEAFF. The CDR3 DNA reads TGCGCCAGCAGCCCCCGGACAGGGAACACTGAAGCTTTCTTT.

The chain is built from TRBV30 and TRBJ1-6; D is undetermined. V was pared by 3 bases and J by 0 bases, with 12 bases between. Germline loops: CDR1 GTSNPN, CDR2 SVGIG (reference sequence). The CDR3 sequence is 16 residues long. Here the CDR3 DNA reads TGTGCCTGGAGAAGAGGAATTTCCTCCTATAATTCACCCCTCCACTTT. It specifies CAWRRGISSYNSPLHF.

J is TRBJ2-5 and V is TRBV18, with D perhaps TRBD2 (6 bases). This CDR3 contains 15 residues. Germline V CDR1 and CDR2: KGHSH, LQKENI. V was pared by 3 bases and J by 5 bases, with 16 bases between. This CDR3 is CASSPAGLHLETQYF. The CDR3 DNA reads TGTGCCAGCTCACCCGCGGGGCTCCACCTGGAGACCCAGTACTTC.

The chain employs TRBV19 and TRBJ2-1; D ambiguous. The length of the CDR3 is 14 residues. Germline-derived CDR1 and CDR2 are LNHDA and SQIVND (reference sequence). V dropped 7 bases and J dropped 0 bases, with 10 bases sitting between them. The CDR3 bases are TGTGCCAGTAAGCTGGACGACTCCTACAATGAGCAGTTCTTC. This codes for CASKLDDSYNEQFF.

CDR3 DNA sequence: TGTGCCAGCAAGCAGGGTGCAACTAATGAAAAACTGTTTTTT. Translating it yields CASKQGATNEKLFF. This sequence joins TRBV6-5 and TRBJ1-4; a weak D match, TRBD1 (5 bases). The CDR3 runs to 14 residues. Trimming cost V 7 bases and J 0 bases, with 9 bases left between them. Germline V gives CDR1 MNHEY, CDR2 SVGAGI.

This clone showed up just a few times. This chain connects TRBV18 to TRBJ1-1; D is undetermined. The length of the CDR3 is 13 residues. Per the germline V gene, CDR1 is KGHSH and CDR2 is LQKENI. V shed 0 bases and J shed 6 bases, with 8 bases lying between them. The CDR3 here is CASSPPVAPEAFF. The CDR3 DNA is TGTGCCAGCTCACCACCGGTAGCCCCTGAAGCTTTCTTT.

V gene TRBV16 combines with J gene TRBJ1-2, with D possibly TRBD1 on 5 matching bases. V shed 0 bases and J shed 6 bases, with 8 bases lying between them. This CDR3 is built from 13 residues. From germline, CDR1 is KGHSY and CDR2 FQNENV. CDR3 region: CASSQSRENGYTF. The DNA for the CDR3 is TGTGCCAGCAGCCAATCCAGGGAGAATGGCTACACCTTC.

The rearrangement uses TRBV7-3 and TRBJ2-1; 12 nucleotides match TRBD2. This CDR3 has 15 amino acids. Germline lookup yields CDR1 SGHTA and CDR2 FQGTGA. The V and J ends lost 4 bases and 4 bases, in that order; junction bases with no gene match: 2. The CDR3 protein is CASSSGLAGYNEQFF. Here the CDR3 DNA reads TGTGCCAGCAGCTCGGGACTAGCGGGTTACAATGAGCAGTTCTTC.

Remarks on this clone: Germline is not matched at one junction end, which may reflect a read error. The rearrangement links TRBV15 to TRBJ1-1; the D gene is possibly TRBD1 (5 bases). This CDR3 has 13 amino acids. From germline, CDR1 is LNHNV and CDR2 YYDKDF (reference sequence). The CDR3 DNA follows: TGTGCCACCAGCGGAGACAGGAACACTGAAGCTTTCTTT. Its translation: CATSGDRNTEAFF.

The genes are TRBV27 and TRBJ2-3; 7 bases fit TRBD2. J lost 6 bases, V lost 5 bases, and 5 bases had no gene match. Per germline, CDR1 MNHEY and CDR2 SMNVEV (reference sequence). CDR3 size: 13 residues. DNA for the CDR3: TGTGCCAGCAGTATGACTAGCATGGATACGCAGTATTTT. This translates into CASSMTSMDTQYF.

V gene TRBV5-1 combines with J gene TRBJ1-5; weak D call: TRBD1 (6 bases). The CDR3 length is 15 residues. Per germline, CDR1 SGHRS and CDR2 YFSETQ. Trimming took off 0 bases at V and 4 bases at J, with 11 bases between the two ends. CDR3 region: CASSLAGGPNQPQHF. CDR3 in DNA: TGCGCCAGCAGCTTGGCCGGGGGGCCGAATCAGCCCCAGCATTTT.

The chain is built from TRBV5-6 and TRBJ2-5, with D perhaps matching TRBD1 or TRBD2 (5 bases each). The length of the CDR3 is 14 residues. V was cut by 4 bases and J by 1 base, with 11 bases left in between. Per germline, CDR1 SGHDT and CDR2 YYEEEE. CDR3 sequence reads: CASSVSGTQETQYF. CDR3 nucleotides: TGTGCCAGCAGCGTCTCCGGGACCCAAGAGACCCAGTACTTC.

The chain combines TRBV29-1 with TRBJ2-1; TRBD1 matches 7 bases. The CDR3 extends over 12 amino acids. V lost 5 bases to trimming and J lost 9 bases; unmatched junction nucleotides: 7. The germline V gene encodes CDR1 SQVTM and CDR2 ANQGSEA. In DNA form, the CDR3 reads TGCAGCGTTAAACAGGGGCACGGTGAGCAGTTCTTC. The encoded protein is CSVKQGHGEQFF.

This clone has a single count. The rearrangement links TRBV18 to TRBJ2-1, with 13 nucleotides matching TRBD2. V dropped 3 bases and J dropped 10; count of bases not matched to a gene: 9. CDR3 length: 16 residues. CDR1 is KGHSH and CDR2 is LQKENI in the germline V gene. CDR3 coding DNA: TGTGCCAGCTCACCCCTAGGGACTAGCGGGATAAAGGAGCAGTTCTTC. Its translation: CASSPLGTSGIKEQFF.

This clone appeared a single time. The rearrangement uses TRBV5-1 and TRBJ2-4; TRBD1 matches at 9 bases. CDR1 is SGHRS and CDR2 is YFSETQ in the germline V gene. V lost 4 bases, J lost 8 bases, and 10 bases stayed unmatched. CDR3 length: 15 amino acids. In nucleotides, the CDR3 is TGCGCCAGCAGCGTGTCGGGGACAGGGAGTGACATTCAGTACTTC. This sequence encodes CASSVSGTGSDIQYF.

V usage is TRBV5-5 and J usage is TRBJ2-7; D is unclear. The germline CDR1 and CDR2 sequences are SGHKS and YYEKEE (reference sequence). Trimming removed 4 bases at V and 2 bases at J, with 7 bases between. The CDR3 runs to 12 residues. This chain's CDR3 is CASSLRPYEQYF. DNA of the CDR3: TGTGCCAGCAGCCTCCGTCCCTACGAGCAGTACTTC.

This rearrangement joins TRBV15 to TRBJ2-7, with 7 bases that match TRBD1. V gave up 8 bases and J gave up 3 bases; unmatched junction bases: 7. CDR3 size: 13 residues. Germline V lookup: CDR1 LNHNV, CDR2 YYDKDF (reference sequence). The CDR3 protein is CATGPGQSYEQYF. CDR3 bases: TGTGCCACCGGGCCGGGACAGAGCTACGAGCAGTACTTC.

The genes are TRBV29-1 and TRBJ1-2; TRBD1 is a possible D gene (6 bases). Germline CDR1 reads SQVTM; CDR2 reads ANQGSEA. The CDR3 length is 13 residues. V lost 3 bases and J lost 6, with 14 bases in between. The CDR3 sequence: CSVDWGAGDGYTF. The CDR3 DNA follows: TGCAGCGTTGACTGGGGGGCCGGGGATGGCTACACCTTC.